This is a list of T cell receptor beta chains from one sample in a study of CXCR3-negative and CXCR3-positive naive CD8 T cells. TCRdb reworked the 5' RACE reads into one entry per CDR3 protein, no DNA. The repertoire table contains tens of thousands of distinct CDR3 sequences. Input material: naive CXCR3+ CD8+ T cells from blood. The receptors derive from a human donor in good health. Some clones in this sample may be carry-over from other donors' samples. CDR3s include the opening cysteine and the closing phenylalanine or tryptophan.

TRBJ2-1,TRBV5-1,CASSSERGGPYEQFF
TRBJ2-2,TRBV12-3/TRBV12-4,CASTPIQRTGELFF
TRBJ2-1,TRBV20-1,CSAPIAGGPDEQFF
TRBJ2-7,TRBV4-3,CASSQDSGSSYEQYF
TRBJ2-7,TRBV11-2,CASSLDSRLGVDEQYF
TRBJ2-3,TRBV20-1,CSARAGTSGGRDTDTQYF
TRBJ1-1,TRBV29-1,CSVEYWGIPNTEAFF
TRBJ1-3,TRBV28,CATTDLPTPYSGNTIYF
TRBJ2-7,TRBV27,CATAGGTPYEQYF
TRBJ2-4,TRBV12-3/TRBV12-4,CASGDRGKNIQYF
TRBJ1-5,TRBV15,CATSRDVSTSWPQHF
TRBJ2-2,TRBV29-1,CSAQGAGGELFF